These 9 T cell receptor beta chains were sequenced from one sample in a study of cytomegalovirus exposure and HLA in healthy donors. It was with 60 Vbeta and 13 Jbeta primers that the PCR ran. Some clones are missing from TCRdb's copy, which holds only in-frame ones; the method was immunoSEQ multiplex PCR. The sample has more than 110,000 clones. Sequenced input: PBMCs. The source of these receptors is a man aged 40-55 years in good health and CMV-seronegative.

The chain recombines TRBV27 with TRBJ2-7; 7 bases are a match to TRBD2. Germline assignment: CDR1 MNHEY and CDR2 SMNVEV (reference sequence). With 4 bases clipped from V and 5 bases from J, the junction kept 11 bases outside the gene matches. This CDR3 has 15 residues. The CDR3: CASSYGEGRDHEQYF. The CDR3 bases are TGTGCCAGCAGTTACGGTGAGGGGAGGGACCACGAGCAGTACTTC.

Concerning this clone: The same CDR3 also results from other DNA sequences found in this sample. This rearrangement joins TRBV14 to TRBJ1-2, with D maybe TRBD1 (6 bases). Germline-derived CDR1 and CDR2 are SGHDN and FVKESK. Trimming shortened V by 4 bases and J by 2 bases, and 8 bases separated the two germline ends. The CDR3 loop spans 13 amino acids. CDR3 amino acids: CASSPGTNYGYTF. CDR3 nucleotide sequence: TGTGCCAGCAGCCCCGGGACAAACTATGGCTACACCTTC. Drawing the rest from reference TRBV14 and TRBJ1-2, the complete variable domain is EAGVTQFPSHSVIEKGQTVTLRCDPISGHDNLYWYRRVMGKEIKFLLHFVKESKQDESGMPNNRFLAERTGGTYSTLKVQPAELEDSGVYFCASSPGTNYGYTFGSGTRLTVV.

The V gene is TRBV11-2, the J gene TRBJ2-1, with 10 bases aligning to TRBD1. Germline CDR1 is SGHAT and CDR2 is FQNNGV. The CDR3 extends over 17 amino acids. Germline trimming cut 3 bases from V and 7 bases from J; bases unmatched to any gene: 12. The CDR3: CASSFRGDRGSQNEQFF. The CDR3 nucleotides are TGTGCCAGCAGCTTTAGGGGGGACAGGGGATCTCAGAATGAGCAGTTCTTC. The full variable domain, rest sourced from reference TRBV11-2 and TRBJ2-1, is EAGVAQSPRYKIIEKRQSVAFWCNPISGHATLYWYQQILGQGPKLLIQFQNNGVVDDSQLPKDRFSAERLKGVDSTLKIQPAKLEDSAVYLCASSFRGDRGSQNEQFFGPGTRLTVL.

The chain is built from TRBV25-1 and TRBJ2-7, with 11 bases aligning to TRBD1. Trimming cost V 10 bases and J 3 bases; bases outside gene matches: 2. Germline loops: CDR1 MGHDK, CDR2 SYGVNS. The CDR3 length is 12 residues. The DNA for the CDR3 is TGTGCCATCGGGACAGGGGGCTACGAGCAGTACTTC. Amino acids: CAIGTGGYEQYF.

The J gene is TRBJ1-2, the V gene TRBV28; D might be TRBD1 (6 bases). CDR3 length: 14 residues. The germline V and J ends were trimmed by 5 bases and 7 bases, with 17 bases remaining between them. Germline V gene sequence: CDR1 MDHEN, CDR2 SYDVKM. CDR3 bases: TGTGCCAGCAGTCTCCCCAGGGGTGGGGGTGGCTACACCTTC. Translating it yields CASSLPRGGGGYTF.

The rearrangement links TRBV5-1 to TRBJ1-2; 7 bases agree with TRBD1. The CDR3 sequence is 13 residues long. Germline-derived CDR1 and CDR2 are SGHRS and YFSETQ. The J segment lost 6 bases and the V segment lost 2 bases, leaving 4 bases of the junction unmatched. As DNA, the CDR3 is TGCGCCAGCAGCTTTACAGGGGCTGATGGCTACACCTTC. The encoded protein is CASSFTGADGYTF.

The rearrangement uses TRBV6-1 and TRBJ1-4, with D perhaps TRBD1 (6 bases). The V gene's germline CDR1 is MNHNS and CDR2 SASEGT. The CDR3 extends over 15 amino acids. The ends were cut back, 8 bases at V and 8 bases at J, with 21 bases in the middle. The CDR3 loop is CASRISSGDREKLFF. The CDR3 DNA reads TGTGCCAGCCGTATCTCCTCAGGGGATCGCGAAAAACTGTTTTTT.

This chain joins TRBV7-3 and TRBJ2-3; 12 nucleotides match TRBD2. Germline CDR1 is SGHTA and CDR2 is FQGTGA. Unmatched junction bases numbered 11, after V lost 1 base and J lost 0 bases. This CDR3 region has 20 residues. CDR3 coding DNA: TGTGCCAGCAGCTTAATAGGGAGGACTAGCGGGGAGCCAAGCACAGATACGCAGTATTTT. It is translated as CASSLIGRTSGEPSTDTQYF.

The chain is built from TRBV6-5 and TRBJ1-2, with 9 bases aligning to TRBD1. Germline-derived CDR1 and CDR2 are MNHEY and SVGAGI. J lost 2 bases, V lost 2 bases, and 6 bases had no gene match. This CDR3 is built from 16 residues. The CDR3 DNA is TGTGCCAGCAGTTACACGGGGGGGACAGGGAACTATGGCTACACCTTC. Its protein is CASSYTGGTGNYGYTF.